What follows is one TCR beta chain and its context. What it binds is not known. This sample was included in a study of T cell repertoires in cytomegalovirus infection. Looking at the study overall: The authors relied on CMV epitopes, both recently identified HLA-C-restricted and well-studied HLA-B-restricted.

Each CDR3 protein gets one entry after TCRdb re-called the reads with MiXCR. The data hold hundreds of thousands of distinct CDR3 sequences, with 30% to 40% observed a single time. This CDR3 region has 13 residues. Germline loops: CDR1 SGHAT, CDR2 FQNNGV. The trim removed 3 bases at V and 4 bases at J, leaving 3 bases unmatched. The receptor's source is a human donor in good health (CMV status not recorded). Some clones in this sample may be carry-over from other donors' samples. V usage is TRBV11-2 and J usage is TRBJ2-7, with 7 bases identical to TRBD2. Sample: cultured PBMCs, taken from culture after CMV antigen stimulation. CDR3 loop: CASSFPGGYEQYF. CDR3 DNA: TGTGCCAGCAGCTTTCCGGGGGGTTACGAGCAGTACTTC.